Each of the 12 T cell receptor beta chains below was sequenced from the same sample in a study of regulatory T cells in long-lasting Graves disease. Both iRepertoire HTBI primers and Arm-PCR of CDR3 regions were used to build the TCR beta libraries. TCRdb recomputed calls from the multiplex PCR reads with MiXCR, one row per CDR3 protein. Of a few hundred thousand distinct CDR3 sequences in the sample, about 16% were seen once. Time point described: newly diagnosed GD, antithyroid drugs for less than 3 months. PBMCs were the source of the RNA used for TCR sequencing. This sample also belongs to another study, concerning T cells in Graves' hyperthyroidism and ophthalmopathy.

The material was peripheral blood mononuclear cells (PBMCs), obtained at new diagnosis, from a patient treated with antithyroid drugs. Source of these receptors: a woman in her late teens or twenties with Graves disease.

As DNA, the CDR3 is TGCAAGGCGGGTTGGAGGGGGAACACTGAAGCTTTCTTT. Translation gives CKAGWRGNTEAFF. The chain uses TRBV20-1 and TRBJ1-1; D is possibly TRBD1 (5 bases). The CDR3 loop spans 13 amino acids. CDR1 and CDR2 from the germline V gene are DFQATT and SNEGSKA (reference sequence).

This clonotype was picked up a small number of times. CDR3: CASSLEGPSSYEQYF. The CDR3 coding sequence is TGTGCCAGCAGCTTGGAGGGGCCGAGCTCCTACGAGCAGTACTTC. The chain is built from TRBV5-4 and TRBJ2-7; D might be TRBD1 (5 bases). The germline gives CDR1 SGHNT, CDR2 YYREEE (reference sequence). The CDR3 has 15 residues. V was clipped by 0 bases and J by 0 bases, with 10 bases between them.

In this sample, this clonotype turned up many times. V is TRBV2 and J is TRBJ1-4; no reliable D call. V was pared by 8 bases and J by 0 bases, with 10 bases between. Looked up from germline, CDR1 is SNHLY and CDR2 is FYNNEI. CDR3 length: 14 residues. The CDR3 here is CASLGQATNEKLFF. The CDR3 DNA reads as TGTGCCAGCCTCGGTCAGGCAACTAATGAAAAACTGTTTTTT.

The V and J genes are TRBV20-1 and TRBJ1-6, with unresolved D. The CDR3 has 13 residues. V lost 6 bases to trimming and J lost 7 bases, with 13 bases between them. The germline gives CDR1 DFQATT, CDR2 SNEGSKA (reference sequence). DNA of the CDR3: TGCAGTGCCGCTTGGGCTATCAATTCACCCCTCCACTTT. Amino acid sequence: CSAAWAINSPLHF.

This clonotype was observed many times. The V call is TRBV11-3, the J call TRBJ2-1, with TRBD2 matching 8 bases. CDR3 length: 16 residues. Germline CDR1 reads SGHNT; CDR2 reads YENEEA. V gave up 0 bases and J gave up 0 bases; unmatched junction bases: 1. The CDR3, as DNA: TGTGCCAGCAGCTTAGAAAGCGGGAGCTCCTACAATGAGCAGTTCTTC. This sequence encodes CASSLESGSSYNEQFF. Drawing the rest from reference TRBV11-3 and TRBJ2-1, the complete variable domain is EAGVVQSPRYKIIEKKQPVAFWCNPISGHNTLYWYLQNLGQGPELLIRYENEEAVDDSQLPKDRFSAERLKGVDSTLKIQPAELGDSAVYLCASSLESGSSYNEQFFGPGTRLTVL.

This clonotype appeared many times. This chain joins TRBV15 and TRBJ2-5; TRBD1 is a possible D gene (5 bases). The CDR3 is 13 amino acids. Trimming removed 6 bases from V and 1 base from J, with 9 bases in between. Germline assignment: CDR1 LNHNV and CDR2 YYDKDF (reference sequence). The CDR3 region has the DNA TGTGCCACCAGGGCGACAGCCCAAGAGACCCAGTACTTC. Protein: CATRATAQETQYF.

The CDR3, as DNA: TGTGCCAGCAGTGCCGGTAGGGGTGACTATGGCTACACCTTC. Amino acid sequence: CASSAGRGDYGYTF. This rearrangement joins TRBV2 to TRBJ1-2, with D perhaps TRBD1 (5 bases). Trimming took 4 bases from V and 3 from J, leaving 12 bases between them. The CDR3 is 14 amino acids. CDR1 and CDR2 (germline): SNHLY, FYNNEI. Complete variable domain (other parts from reference TRBV2 and TRBJ1-2): EPEVTQTPSHQVTQMGQEVILRCVPISNHLYFYWYRQILGQKVEFLVSFYNNEISEKSEIFDDQFSVERPDGSNFTLKIRSTKLEDSAMYFCASSAGRGDYGYTFGSGTRLTVV.

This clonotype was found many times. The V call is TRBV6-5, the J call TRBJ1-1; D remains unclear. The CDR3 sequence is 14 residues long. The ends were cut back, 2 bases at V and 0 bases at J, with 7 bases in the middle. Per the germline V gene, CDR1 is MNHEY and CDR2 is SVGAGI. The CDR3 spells CASSYEVVNTEAFF. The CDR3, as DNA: TGTGCCAGCAGTTACGAAGTAGTGAACACTGAAGCTTTCTTT.

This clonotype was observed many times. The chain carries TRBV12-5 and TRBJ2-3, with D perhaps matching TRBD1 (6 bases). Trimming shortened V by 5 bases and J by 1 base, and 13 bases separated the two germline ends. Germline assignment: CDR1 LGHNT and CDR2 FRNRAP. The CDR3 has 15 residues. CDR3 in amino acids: CASGPQGSGTDTQYF. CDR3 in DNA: TGTGCTAGTGGTCCACAGGGTTCCGGCACAGATACGCAGTATTTT.

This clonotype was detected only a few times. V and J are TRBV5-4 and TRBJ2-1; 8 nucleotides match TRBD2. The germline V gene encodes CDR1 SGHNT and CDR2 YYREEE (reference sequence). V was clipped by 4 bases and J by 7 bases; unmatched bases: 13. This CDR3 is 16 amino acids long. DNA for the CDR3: TGTGCCAGCAGCCTCCCCCCGGGACTAGAGATGAATGAGCAGTTCTTC. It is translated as CASSLPPGLEMNEQFF.

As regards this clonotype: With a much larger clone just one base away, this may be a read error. The CDR3 sequence is CASSQWASYEQYF. The CDR3 nucleotides are TGTGCCAGCAGCCAATGGGCCTCCTACGAGCAGTACTTC. The J gene is TRBJ2-7, the V gene TRBV3-1, with no clear D. Germline CDR1 reads LGHDT; CDR2 reads YNNKEL (reference sequence). CDR3 length: 13 amino acids. Trimming removed 2 bases from V and 0 bases from J, with 5 bases in between.

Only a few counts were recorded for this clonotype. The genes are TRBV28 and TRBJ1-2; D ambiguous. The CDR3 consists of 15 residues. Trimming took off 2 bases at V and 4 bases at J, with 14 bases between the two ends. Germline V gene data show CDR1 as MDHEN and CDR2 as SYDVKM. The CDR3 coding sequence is TGTGCCAGCAGTTTAAAGGGAAGACTGGGCTATGGCTACACCTTC. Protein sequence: CASSLKGRLGYGYTF.